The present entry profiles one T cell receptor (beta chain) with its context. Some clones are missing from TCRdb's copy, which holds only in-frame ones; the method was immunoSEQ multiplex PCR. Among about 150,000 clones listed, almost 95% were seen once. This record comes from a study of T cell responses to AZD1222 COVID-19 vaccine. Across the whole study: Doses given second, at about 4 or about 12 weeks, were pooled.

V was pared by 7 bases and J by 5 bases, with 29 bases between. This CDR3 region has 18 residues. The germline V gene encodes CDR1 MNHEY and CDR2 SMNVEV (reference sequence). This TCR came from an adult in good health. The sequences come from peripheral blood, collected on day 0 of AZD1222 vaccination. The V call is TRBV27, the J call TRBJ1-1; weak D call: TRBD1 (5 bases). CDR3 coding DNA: TGTGCCAGCACCACCCTGGGGGTAATAGTGGCCGGGGGAACTGAAGCTTTCTTT. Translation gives CASTTLGVIVAGGTEAFF.